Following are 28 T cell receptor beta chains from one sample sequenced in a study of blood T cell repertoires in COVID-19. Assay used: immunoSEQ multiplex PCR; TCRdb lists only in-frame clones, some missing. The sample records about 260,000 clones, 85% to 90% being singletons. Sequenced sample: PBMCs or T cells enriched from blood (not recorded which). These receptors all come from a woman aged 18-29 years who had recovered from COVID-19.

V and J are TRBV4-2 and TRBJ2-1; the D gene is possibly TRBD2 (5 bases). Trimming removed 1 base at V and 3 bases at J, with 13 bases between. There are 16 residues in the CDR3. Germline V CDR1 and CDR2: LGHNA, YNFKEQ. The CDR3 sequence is CASSQAVSVDYNEQFF. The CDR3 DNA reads TGTGCCAGCAGCCAAGCGGTTAGCGTGGACTACAATGAGCAGTTCTTC.

CDR3 sequence reads: CASNVQGSNQPQHF. CDR3 bases: TGTGCCAGTAATGTCCAGGGGAGCAATCAGCCCCAGCATTTT. The V and J genes are TRBV19 and TRBJ1-5, with D perhaps matching TRBD1 (6 bases). V dropped 7 bases and J dropped 1 base, with 11 bases sitting between them. Germline CDR1 and CDR2: LNHDA and SQIVND (reference sequence). The CDR3 has 14 amino acids.

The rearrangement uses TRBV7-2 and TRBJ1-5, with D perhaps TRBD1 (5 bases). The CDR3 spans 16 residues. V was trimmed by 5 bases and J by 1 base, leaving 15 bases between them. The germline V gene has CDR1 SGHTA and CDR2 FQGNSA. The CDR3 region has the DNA TGTGCCAGCAGCCTAGGGCCAGGGAGGAGCAATCAGCCCCAGCATTTT. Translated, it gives CASSLGPGRSNQPQHF.

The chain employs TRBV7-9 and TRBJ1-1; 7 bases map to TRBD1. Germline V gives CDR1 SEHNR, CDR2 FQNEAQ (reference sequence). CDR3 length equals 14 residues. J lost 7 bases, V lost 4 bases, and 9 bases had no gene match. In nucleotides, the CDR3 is TGTGCCAGCAGCTATACAGGGGATACGGGTGAAGCTTTCTTT. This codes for CASSYTGDTGEAFF. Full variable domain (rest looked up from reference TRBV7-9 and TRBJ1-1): DTGVSQNPRHKITKRGQNVTFRCDPISEHNRLYWYRQTLGQGPEFLTYFQNEAQLEKSRLLSDRFSAERPKGSFSTLEIQRTEQGDSAMYLCASSYTGDTGEAFFGQGTRLTVV.

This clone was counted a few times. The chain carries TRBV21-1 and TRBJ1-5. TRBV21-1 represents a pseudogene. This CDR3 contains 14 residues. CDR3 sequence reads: CASSPDAGNQPQHF. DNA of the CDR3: TGTGCCAGCAGCCCCGATGCGGGGAATCAGCCCCAGCATTTT.

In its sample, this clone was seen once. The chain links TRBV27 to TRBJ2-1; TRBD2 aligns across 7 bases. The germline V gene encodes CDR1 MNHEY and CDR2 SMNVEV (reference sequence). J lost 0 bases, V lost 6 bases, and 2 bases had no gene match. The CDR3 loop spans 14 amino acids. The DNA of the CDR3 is TGTGCCAGCAGGGGGGGGGTCTCCTACAATGAGCAGTTCTTC. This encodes CASRGGVSYNEQFF.

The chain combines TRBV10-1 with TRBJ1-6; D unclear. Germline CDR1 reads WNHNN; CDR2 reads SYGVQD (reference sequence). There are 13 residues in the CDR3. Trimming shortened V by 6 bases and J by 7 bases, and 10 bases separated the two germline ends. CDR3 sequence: CASSLSANSPLHF. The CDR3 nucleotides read TGCGCCAGCAGCCTGTCTGCGAATTCACCCCTCCACTTT.

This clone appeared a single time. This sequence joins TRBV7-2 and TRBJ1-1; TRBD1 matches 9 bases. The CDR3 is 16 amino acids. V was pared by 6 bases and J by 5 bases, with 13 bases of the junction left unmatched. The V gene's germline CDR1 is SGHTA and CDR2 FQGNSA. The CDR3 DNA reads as TGTGCCAGCAGTCCAGGTCCGACAGGGGGAGGGACTGAAGCTTTCTTT. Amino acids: CASSPGPTGGGTEAFF.

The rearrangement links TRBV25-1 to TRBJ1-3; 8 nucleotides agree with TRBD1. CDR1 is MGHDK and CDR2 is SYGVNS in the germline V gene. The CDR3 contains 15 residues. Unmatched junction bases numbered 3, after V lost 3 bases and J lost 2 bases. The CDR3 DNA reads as TGTGCCAGCAGTGACACAGGGGGTACTGGAAACACCATATATTTT. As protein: CASSDTGGTGNTIYF.

The DNA of the CDR3 is TGTGCCAGCAGCCCGGGACTGCGAGAGGGGTCCTATAATTCACCCCTCCACTTT. Its translation is CASSPGLREGSYNSPLHF. The chain couples TRBV7-8 to TRBJ1-6, with D tentatively TRBD1 (5 bases). The CDR3 has 18 residues. In germline, CDR1 is SGHVS, CDR2 FQNEAQ. V lost 5 bases and J 1 base, leaving 18 bases between the germline ends.

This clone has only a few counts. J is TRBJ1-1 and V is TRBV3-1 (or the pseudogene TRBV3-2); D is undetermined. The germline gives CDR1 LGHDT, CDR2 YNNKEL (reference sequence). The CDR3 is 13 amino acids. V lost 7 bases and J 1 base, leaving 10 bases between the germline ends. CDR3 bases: TGTGCCAGCACCGGTCGGGGGAACACTGAAGCTTTCTTT. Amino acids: CASTGRGNTEAFF.

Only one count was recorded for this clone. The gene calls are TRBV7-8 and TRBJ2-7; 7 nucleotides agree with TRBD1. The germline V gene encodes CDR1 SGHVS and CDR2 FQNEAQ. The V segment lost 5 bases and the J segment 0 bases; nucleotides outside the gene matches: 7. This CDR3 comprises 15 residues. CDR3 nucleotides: TGTGCCAGCAGCACCCGGACAGGCGACTCCTACGAGCAGTACTTC. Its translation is CASSTRTGDSYEQYF.

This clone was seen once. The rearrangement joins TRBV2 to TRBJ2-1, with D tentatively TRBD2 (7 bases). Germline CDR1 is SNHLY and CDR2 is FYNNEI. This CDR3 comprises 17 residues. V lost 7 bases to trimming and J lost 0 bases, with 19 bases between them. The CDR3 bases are TGTGCCAGCACGCGGGGGCCCGATTTAAGCTCCTACAATGAGCAGTTCTTC. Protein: CASTRGPDLSSYNEQFF.

CDR3 DNA sequence: TGTGCCAGCAGCTCCCGGGACGTTAGCGGTATTGAAGCTTTCTTT. Encoded protein: CASSSRDVSGIEAFF. The chain combines TRBV13 with TRBJ1-1; the D gene is possibly TRBD1 (5 bases). This CDR3 spans 15 amino acids. V was shortened by 4 bases and J by 7 bases, with 19 bases between the two germline ends. The germline gives CDR1 PRHDT, CDR2 FYEKMQ (reference sequence).

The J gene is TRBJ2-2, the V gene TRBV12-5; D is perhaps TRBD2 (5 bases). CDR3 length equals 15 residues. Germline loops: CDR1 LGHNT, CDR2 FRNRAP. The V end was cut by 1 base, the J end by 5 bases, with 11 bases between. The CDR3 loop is CASGLERPGTGELFF. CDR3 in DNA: TGTGCTAGTGGTTTGGAACGCCCGGGGACCGGGGAGCTGTTTTTT. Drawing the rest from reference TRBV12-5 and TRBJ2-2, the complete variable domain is DARVTQTPRHKVTEMGQEVTMRCQPILGHNTVFWYRQTMMQGLELLAYFRNRAPLDDSGMPKDRFSAEMPDATLATLKIQPSEPRDSAVYFCASGLERPGTGELFFGEGSRLTVL.

As DNA, the CDR3 is TGTGCCAGCAGCACAAATGTGGCCTATGGCTACACCTTC. Translating gives CASSTNVAYGYTF. The chain carries TRBV9 and TRBJ1-2; D gene ambiguous. The V end was cut by 4 bases, the J end by 4 bases, with 11 bases between. The CDR3 totals 13 residues. CDR1 and CDR2 from the germline V gene are SGDLS and YYNGEE.

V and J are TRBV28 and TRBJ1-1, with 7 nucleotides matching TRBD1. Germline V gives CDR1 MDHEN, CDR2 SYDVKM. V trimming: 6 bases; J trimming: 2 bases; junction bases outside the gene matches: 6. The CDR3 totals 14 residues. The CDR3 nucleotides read TGTGCCAGCAGGGTTGACAGGGCAAACACTGAAGCTTTCTTT. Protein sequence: CASRVDRANTEAFF.

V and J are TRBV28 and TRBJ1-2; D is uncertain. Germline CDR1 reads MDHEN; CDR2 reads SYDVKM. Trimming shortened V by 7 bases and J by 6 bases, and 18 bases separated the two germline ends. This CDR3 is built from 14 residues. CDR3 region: CASTPGPPRNGYTF. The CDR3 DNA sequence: TGTGCCAGCACCCCCGGCCCCCCCAGGAATGGCTACACCTTC.

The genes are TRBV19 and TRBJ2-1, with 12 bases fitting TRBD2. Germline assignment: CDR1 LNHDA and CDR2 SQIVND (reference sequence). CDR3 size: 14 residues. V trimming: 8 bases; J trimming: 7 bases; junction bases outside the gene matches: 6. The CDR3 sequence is CASRLAGAGNEQFF. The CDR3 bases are TGTGCCAGTCGACTAGCGGGGGCGGGTAATGAGCAGTTCTTC.

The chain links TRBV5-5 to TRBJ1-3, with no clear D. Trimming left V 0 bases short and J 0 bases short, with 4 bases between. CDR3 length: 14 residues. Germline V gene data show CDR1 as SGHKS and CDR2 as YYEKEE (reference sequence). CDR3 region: CASSLGPSGNTIYF. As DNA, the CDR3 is TGTGCCAGCAGCTTGGGGCCCTCTGGAAACACCATATATTTT.

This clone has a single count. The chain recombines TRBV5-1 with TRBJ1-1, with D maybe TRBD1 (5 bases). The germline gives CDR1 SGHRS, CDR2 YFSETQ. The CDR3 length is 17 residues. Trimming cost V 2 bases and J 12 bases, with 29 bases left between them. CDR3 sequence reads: CASSFARAFNGATQTFF. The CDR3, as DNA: TGCGCCAGCAGCTTCGCCAGGGCGTTCAACGGAGCCACACAAACTTTCTTT.

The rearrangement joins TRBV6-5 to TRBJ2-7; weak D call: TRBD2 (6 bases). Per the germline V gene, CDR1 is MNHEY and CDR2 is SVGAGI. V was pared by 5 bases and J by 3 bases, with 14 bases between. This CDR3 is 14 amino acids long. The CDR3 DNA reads TGTGCCAGCAGTCTCGGGACTGCACTCTACGAGCAGTACTTC. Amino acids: CASSLGTALYEQYF.

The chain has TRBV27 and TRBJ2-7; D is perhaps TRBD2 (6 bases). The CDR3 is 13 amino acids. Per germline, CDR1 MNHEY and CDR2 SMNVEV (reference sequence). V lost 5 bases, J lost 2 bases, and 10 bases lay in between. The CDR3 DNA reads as TGTGCCAGCAGTCTCGGGACTCCCTACGAGCAGTACTTC. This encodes CASSLGTPYEQYF.

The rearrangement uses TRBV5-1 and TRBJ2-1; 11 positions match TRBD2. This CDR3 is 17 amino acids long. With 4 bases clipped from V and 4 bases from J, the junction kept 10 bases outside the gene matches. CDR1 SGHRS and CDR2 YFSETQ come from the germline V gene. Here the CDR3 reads CASSAGIAGGRYNEQFF. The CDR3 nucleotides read TGCGCCAGCAGCGCCGGAATAGCGGGGGGGAGGTACAATGAGCAGTTCTTC.

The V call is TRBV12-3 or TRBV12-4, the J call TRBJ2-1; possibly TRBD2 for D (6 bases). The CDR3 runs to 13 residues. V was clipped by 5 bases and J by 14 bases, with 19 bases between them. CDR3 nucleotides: TGTGCCAGCAGTCCACGACTAGGGTTCACCGAGTTCTTC. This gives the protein CASSPRLGFTEFF.

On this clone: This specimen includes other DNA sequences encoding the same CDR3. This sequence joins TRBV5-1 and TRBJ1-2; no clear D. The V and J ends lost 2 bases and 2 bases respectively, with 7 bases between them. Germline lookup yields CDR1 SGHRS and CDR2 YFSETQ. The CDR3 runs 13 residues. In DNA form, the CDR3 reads TGCGCCAGCAGCTTTGGCCGAAACTATGGCTACACCTTC. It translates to CASSFGRNYGYTF.

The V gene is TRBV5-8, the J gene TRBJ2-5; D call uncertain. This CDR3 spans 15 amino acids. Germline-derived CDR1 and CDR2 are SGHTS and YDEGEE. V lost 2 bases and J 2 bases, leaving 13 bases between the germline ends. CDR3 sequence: CASSLARYSQETQYF. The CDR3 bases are TGTGCCAGCAGCTTAGCCCGGTACTCTCAAGAGACCCAGTACTTC.

CDR3: CASSPTGEYGYTF. Written as DNA, the CDR3 is TGTGCCAGCAGCCCGACAGGGGAGTATGGCTACACCTTC. The J gene is TRBJ1-2, the V gene TRBV2; 8 nucleotides match TRBD1. The CDR3 totals 13 residues. V gave up 6 bases and J gave up 5 bases; unmatched junction bases: 5. Germline values: CDR1 SNHLY, CDR2 FYNNEI.